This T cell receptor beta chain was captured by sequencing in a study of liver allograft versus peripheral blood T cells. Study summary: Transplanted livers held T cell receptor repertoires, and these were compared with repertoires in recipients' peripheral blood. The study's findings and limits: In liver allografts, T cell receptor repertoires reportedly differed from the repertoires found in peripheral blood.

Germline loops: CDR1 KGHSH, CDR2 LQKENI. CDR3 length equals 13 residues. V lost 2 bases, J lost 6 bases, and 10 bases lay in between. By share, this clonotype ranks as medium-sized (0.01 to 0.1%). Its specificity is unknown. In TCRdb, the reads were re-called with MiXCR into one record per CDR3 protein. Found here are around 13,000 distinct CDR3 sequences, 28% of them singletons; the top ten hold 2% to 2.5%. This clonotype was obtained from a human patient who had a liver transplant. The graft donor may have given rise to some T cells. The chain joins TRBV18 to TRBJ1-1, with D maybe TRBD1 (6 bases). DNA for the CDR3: TGTGCCAGCTCACCAAATGGGGGCCCTGAAGCTTTCTTT. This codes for CASSPNGGPEAFF.